The entry below gives a single T cell receptor (beta chain) sequence along with its context. Repertoires were generated with immunoSEQ multiplex PCR, while TCRdb's copy carries only in-frame clones and drops some. The sample lists under 80,000 clones; 70% to 90% were seen once. This CDR3 is built from 15 residues. Germline assignment: CDR1 LNHNV and CDR2 YYDKDF (reference sequence). Between the trimmed V and J ends, which lost 8 bases and 0 bases, there was a span of 17 bases. The data were taken from a study of blood T cell repertoires in COVID-19. In the study overall: Acute and convalescent COVID-19 samples came from the United States, Italy and Spain. Sources were T cells, B-cell-depleted T cells, or PBMCs; the material itself was cDNA or gDNA.

The gene calls are TRBV15 and TRBJ2-7; possibly TRBD1 for D (6 bases). The sequence was obtained from a woman at least 80 years old with active COVID-19. The sequenced material came from peripheral blood. The CDR3 here is CATGTTGPSSYEQYF. The CDR3 nucleotides read TGTGCCACCGGCACTACAGGGCCGAGCTCCTACGAGCAGTACTTC. Variable domain in full (rest from reference TRBV15 and TRBJ2-7): DAMVIQNPRYQVTQFGKPVTLSCSQTLNHNVMYWYQQKSSQAPKLLFHYYDKDFNNEADTPDNFQSRRPNTSFCFLDIRSPGLGDTAMYLCATGTTGPSSYEQYFGPGTRLTVT.